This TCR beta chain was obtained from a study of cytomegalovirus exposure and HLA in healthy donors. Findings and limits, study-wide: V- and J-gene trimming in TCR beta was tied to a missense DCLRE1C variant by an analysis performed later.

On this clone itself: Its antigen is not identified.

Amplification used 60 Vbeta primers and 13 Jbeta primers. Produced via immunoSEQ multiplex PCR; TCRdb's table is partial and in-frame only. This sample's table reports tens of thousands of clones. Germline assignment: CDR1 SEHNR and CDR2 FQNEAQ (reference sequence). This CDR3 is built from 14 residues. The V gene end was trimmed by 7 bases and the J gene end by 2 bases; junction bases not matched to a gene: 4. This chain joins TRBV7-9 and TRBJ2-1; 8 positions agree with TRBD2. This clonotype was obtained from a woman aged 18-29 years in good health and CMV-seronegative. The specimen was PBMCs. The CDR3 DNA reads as TGTGCCAGCATCGGGGGGGGCACCTACAATGAGCAGTTCTTC. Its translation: CASIGGGTYNEQFF. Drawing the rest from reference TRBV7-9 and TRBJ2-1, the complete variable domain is DTGVSQNPRHKITKRGQNVTFRCDPISEHNRLYWYRQTLGQGPEFLTYFQNEAQLEKSRLLSDRFSAERPKGSFSTLEIQRTEQGDSAMYLCASIGGGTYNEQFFGPGTRLTVL.